The 27 T cell receptor beta chains given below trace back to one sample, sequenced in a study of T-cell memory formation after mild COVID-19. TCRdb reprocessed the 5' RACE reads via MiXCR and lists one record per CDR3 protein. Seen here are hundreds of thousands of distinct CDR3 sequences, approximately 24% observed once, and the top ten hold roughly 8.7%. Sequenced sample: PBMCs or a T cell subset sorted from them (not recorded which). Receptors were obtained from an adult woman who had mild COVID-19 (a few samples of this study predate the infection). Cell type and time point are not known.

The chain employs TRBV24-1 and TRBJ2-1; TRBD1 is a possible D gene (6 bases). The germline V gene encodes CDR1 KGHDR and CDR2 SFDVKD. The germline V and J ends were trimmed by 7 bases and 9 bases, with 18 bases remaining between them. This CDR3 region has 14 residues. CDR3 nucleotide sequence: TGTGCCACCAGCTCCAGGGGCGTCTGGGGTGAGCAGTTCTTC. Translation: CATSSRGVWGEQFF.

This clonotype was observed a handful of times. The chain joins TRBV7-2 to TRBJ2-1; TRBD2 agrees at 9 bases. There are 18 residues in the CDR3. The V and J ends lost 5 bases and 6 bases, in that order; junction bases with no gene match: 17. Germline CDR1 and CDR2: SGHTA and FQGNSA. The CDR3 is CASSRRLAERLGLNEQFF. The CDR3 DNA is TGTGCCAGCAGCCGGCGACTAGCGGAAAGACTTGGGCTCAATGAGCAGTTCTTC.

This clonotype has only a few counts. The chain recombines TRBV15 with TRBJ2-5; D unclear. CDR1 is LNHNV and CDR2 is YYDKDF in the germline V gene (reference sequence). The CDR3 sequence is 12 residues long. The V end lost 0 bases, the J end lost 5 bases, and 4 bases lay between the germline ends. CDR3 in amino acids: CATSRERETQYF. CDR3 nucleotide sequence: TGTGCCACCAGCAGAGAGAGGGAGACCCAGTACTTC.

This rearrangement joins TRBV4-2 to TRBJ2-1; D is unclear. Germline loops: CDR1 LGHNA, CDR2 YNFKEQ. The CDR3 runs to 15 residues. V gave up 4 bases and J gave up 2 bases, with 12 bases separating them. As DNA, the CDR3 is TGTGCCAGCAGCCTCGACCCCAGCACCTACAATGAGCAGTTCTTC. Translated: CASSLDPSTYNEQFF.

This clonotype was detected a few times. The chain employs TRBV30 and TRBJ2-3, with D maybe TRBD1 (6 bases). CDR3 size: 15 residues. Germline assignment: CDR1 GTSNPN and CDR2 SVGIG (reference sequence). Trimming left V 1 base short and J 1 base short, with 12 bases between. The CDR3 DNA reads TGTGCCTGGAGTGCCCTTGGGGGCCGCACAGATACGCAGTATTTT. The encoded protein is CAWSALGGRTDTQYF.

This clonotype has a handful of counts. The genes are TRBV29-1 and TRBJ1-1; the D is unclear. Germline V lookup: CDR1 SQVTM, CDR2 ANQGSEA. Trimming took 8 bases from V and 2 from J, leaving 9 bases between them. The CDR3 is 11 residues long. CDR3: CSTRLNTEAFF. CDR3 coding DNA: TGCAGCACTCGTCTTAACACTGAAGCTTTCTTT. Looking up the rest from reference TRBV29-1 and TRBJ1-1 gives the full variable domain: SAVISQKPSRDICQRGTSLTIQCQVDSQVTMMFWYRQQPGQSLTLIATANQGSEATYESGFVIDKFPISRPNLTFSTLTVSNMSPEDSSIYLCSTRLNTEAFFGQGTRLTVV.

This clonotype was observed a few times. The gene calls are TRBV6-5 and TRBJ1-2; 9 bases align to TRBD1. Germline trimming cut 2 bases from V and 4 bases from J; bases unmatched to any gene: 5. Per germline, CDR1 MNHEY and CDR2 SVGAGI. The CDR3 is 15 amino acids. The CDR3 sequence is CASSYKLTGGYGYTF. The DNA for the CDR3 is TGTGCCAGCAGTTACAAACTGACAGGGGGCTATGGCTACACCTTC.

The rearrangement links TRBV7-6 to TRBJ2-1; 13 positions agree with TRBD2. Germline loops: CDR1 SGHVS, CDR2 FNYEAQ. Germline trimming cut 4 bases from V and 2 bases from J; bases unmatched to any gene: 14. The CDR3 is 20 amino acids. In nucleotides, the CDR3 is TGTGCCAGCAGCTCTAATCCCGGACTAGCGGGAGTATTCCCCTACAATGAGCAGTTCTTC. Its translation: CASSSNPGLAGVFPYNEQFF.

This clonotype was counted a few times. V usage is TRBV12-3 or TRBV12-4 and J usage is TRBJ2-7, with TRBD1 matching 7 bases. V was pared by 5 bases and J by 5 bases, with 6 bases of the junction left unmatched. The CDR3 spans 13 residues. CDR3 sequence reads: CASSPPTGNEQYF. The CDR3 DNA is TGTGCCAGCAGTCCCCCGACAGGGAACGAGCAGTACTTC.

This clonotype was found a few times. V usage is TRBV19 and J usage is TRBJ1-5; TRBD1 matches 8 bases. V shed 1 base, J shed 5 bases, and the junction held 10 bases outside the gene matches. Germline loops: CDR1 LNHDA, CDR2 SQIVND (reference sequence). The CDR3 consists of 17 residues. This chain's CDR3 is CASSIGTGLALDQPQHF. DNA for the CDR3: TGTGCCAGTAGTATAGGGACAGGGTTAGCCCTGGATCAGCCCCAGCATTTT.

J is TRBJ2-1 and V is TRBV7-2; no reliable D call. CDR1 and CDR2 (germline): SGHTA, FQGNSA. Trimming took 5 bases from V and 7 from J, leaving 9 bases between them. The CDR3 spans 12 residues. The CDR3 sequence: CASSPDGNEQFF. CDR3 DNA: TGTGCCAGCAGCCCCGACGGTAATGAGCAGTTCTTC.

This clonotype was counted a few times. The genes are TRBV20-1 and TRBJ2-5; TRBD2 matches 15 bases. The CDR3 totals 19 residues. V lost 2 bases to trimming and J lost 3 bases; unmatched junction nucleotides: 13. The germline CDR1 and CDR2 sequences are DFQATT and SNEGSKA (reference sequence). The CDR3 is CSARPLGGLAGGNEETQYF. The CDR3 nucleotides are TGCAGTGCTAGACCCCTAGGGGGACTAGCGGGAGGCAACGAAGAGACCCAGTACTTC.

This clonotype has a handful of counts. The CDR3 DNA follows: TGCGCCAGCAGCCCAGACTCGAGCTCTGGAAACACCATATATTTT. Translation gives CASSPDSSSGNTIYF. V and J are TRBV5-1 and TRBJ1-3; D is ambiguous. From germline, CDR1 is SGHRS and CDR2 YFSETQ. Trimming took off 4 bases at V and 0 bases at J, with 11 bases between the two ends. The CDR3 spans 15 residues.

V and J are TRBV19 and TRBJ2-2; D possibly matches TRBD1 or TRBD2 (5 bases each). Germline V CDR1 and CDR2: LNHDA, SQIVND (reference sequence). This CDR3 spans 13 amino acids. Trimming stripped 3 bases from V and 5 bases from J, with 7 bases between. This chain's CDR3 is CASSIWGTGELFF. The CDR3 bases are TGTGCCAGTAGTATTTGGGGGACCGGGGAGCTGTTTTTT.

This clonotype was recorded at least ten times. The chain combines TRBV9 with TRBJ2-5; D call uncertain. The CDR3 is made up of 16 amino acids. From germline, CDR1 is SGDLS and CDR2 YYNGEE. The ends were cut back, 5 bases at V and 2 bases at J, with 19 bases in the middle. The CDR3 DNA sequence: TGTGCCAGCAGTAAGAGTGGGCAGGCGACGCAAGAGACCCAGTACTTC. Its translation is CASSKSGQATQETQYF.

This clonotype was seen ten or more times. The genes are TRBV19 and TRBJ2-2; 14 nucleotides match TRBD2. This CDR3 is 17 amino acids long. V gave up 7 bases and J gave up 4 bases; unmatched junction bases: 8. Germline CDR1 and CDR2: LNHDA and SQIVND (reference sequence). The CDR3 protein is CASIQTGLAGVTGELFF. For the CDR3, the DNA is TGTGCCAGTATTCAAACGGGACTAGCGGGAGTCACCGGGGAGCTGTTTTTT.

The V gene is TRBV27, the J gene TRBJ2-1; TRBD1 is a possible D gene (6 bases). V gave up 0 bases and J gave up 6 bases, with 9 bases separating them. Looked up from germline, CDR1 is MNHEY and CDR2 is SMNVEV (reference sequence). CDR3 length equals 14 residues. In nucleotides, the CDR3 is TGTGCCAGCAGTTTATCCTACAGGGTCAATGAGCAGTTCTTC. This gives the protein CASSLSYRVNEQFF.

This clonotype turned up a few times. The chain links TRBV6-5 to TRBJ2-5; TRBD2 might be the D (5 bases). Trimming pared 2 bases from V and 2 bases from J, leaving 6 bases between. The CDR3 covers 13 residues. CDR1 is MNHEY, CDR2 SVGAGI, per germline. CDR3 in amino acids: CASSYREQETQYF. The DNA for the CDR3 is TGTGCCAGCAGTTACAGGGAGCAAGAGACCCAGTACTTC.

V gene TRBV27 combines with J gene TRBJ2-2; no clear D. The CDR3 covers 16 residues. Germline CDR1 and CDR2: MNHEY and SMNVEV (reference sequence). V lost 2 bases to trimming and J lost 2 bases, with 12 bases between them. The CDR3 sequence is CASSLIPEPNTGELFF. The CDR3 nucleotides are TGTGCCAGCAGTTTAATACCAGAACCAAACACCGGGGAGCTGTTTTTT.

This clonotype turned up a few times. The V and J genes are TRBV7-9 and TRBJ2-2; D gene uncertain. V lost 1 base, J lost 6 bases, and 9 bases lay in between. The CDR3 extends over 14 amino acids. CDR1 and CDR2 from the germline V gene are SEHNR and FQNEAQ (reference sequence). The CDR3 region has the DNA TGTGCCAGCAGCTTAGTCCCGTCCGCCGGGGAGCTGTTTTTT. Amino acid sequence: CASSLVPSAGELFF.

The chain recombines TRBV6-5 with TRBJ1-1; D perhaps matches TRBD1 (5 bases). V gave up 4 bases and J gave up 3 bases, with 9 bases separating them. This CDR3 region has 13 residues. CDR1 is MNHEY and CDR2 is SVGAGI in the germline V gene. CDR3 nucleotide sequence: TGTGCCAGCAGTTTACAGGCGGACACTGAAGCTTTCTTT. This encodes CASSLQADTEAFF.

This clonotype was seen more than once but under ten times. The J gene is TRBJ2-3, the V gene TRBV2; no clear D. The CDR3 length is 13 residues. Germline V lookup: CDR1 SNHLY, CDR2 FYNNEI. The germline V and J ends were trimmed by 8 bases and 2 bases, with 11 bases remaining between them. CDR3 residues: CASLSRPTDTQYF. CDR3 coding DNA: TGTGCCAGCCTGTCCAGGCCCACAGATACGCAGTATTTT.

This clonotype was counted a few times. This chain joins TRBV7-8 and TRBJ2-7; 9 bases align to TRBD1. The CDR3 runs 13 residues. Germline V lookup: CDR1 SGHVS, CDR2 FQNEAQ. The V and J ends lost 9 bases and 6 bases, in that order; junction bases with no gene match: 9. The CDR3 region is CASEGQGGGEQYF. In DNA form, the CDR3 reads TGTGCCAGTGAGGGACAGGGAGGGGGCGAGCAGTACTTC.

Points on this clonotype: Relative to the germline gene, one junction end is altered; a read error may explain this. The genes are TRBV20-1 and TRBJ1-2; 7 bases are shared with TRBD1. CDR1 DFQATT and CDR2 SNEGSKA come from the germline V gene (reference sequence). This CDR3 is 14 amino acids long. This chain's CDR3 is CSAERLTSGQPYAF. CDR3 DNA sequence: TGCAGTGCCGAGAGACTAACGTCGGGACAGCCGTACGCCTTC.

The chain employs TRBV4-3 and TRBJ1-1; tentative D call: TRBD1 (5 bases). Germline loops: CDR1 LGHNA, CDR2 YSLEER. The length of the CDR3 is 14 residues. The V end lost 1 base, the J end lost 6 bases, and 12 bases lay between the germline ends. CDR3 bases: TGCGCCAGCAGCCAAGGGAGGGGACGGCCTGAAGCTTTCTTT. Residues: CASSQGRGRPEAFF.

This chain connects TRBV7-9 to TRBJ2-5; unclear D gene. Trimming shortened V by 1 base and J by 2 bases, and 8 bases separated the two germline ends. CDR1 is SEHNR, CDR2 FQNEAQ, per germline (reference sequence). CDR3 length: 14 amino acids. The CDR3 protein is CASSLEWQQETQYF. The CDR3 DNA is TGTGCCAGCAGCTTAGAGTGGCAGCAAGAGACCCAGTACTTC.

This clonotype was detected many times. DNA for the CDR3: TGCGCCAGCAGCTTGGATCTTATGAAAGACATTCAGTACTTC. Translation gives CASSLDLMKDIQYF. The chain couples TRBV5-1 to TRBJ2-4; D call uncertain. The CDR3 contains 14 residues. CDR1 is SGHRS and CDR2 is YFSETQ in the germline V gene. V lost 0 bases and J lost 8, with 12 bases in between.